The clone carrying this T cell receptor beta chain ranks as large. Its antigen is unknown. Noted time point: 266 days after commencement of treatment, after nivolumab therapy. Treatment denoted: AdE1-LMPpoly-expanded autologous EBV-specific T-cell therapy followed by anti-PD-1 nivolumab. This sample is part of a study of EBV T-cell therapy then PD-1 blockade in nasopharyngeal carcinoma. V was clipped by 3 bases and J by 0 bases, with 8 bases between them. Germline V gives CDR1 KGHDR, CDR2 SFDVKD. The length of the CDR3 is 14 residues. Using immunoSEQ multiplex PCR, the repertoire was profiled, and TCRdb retains in-frame clones only, with some absent. The data contain fewer than 25,000 clones, about 86% of them singletons.

The genes are TRBV24-1 and TRBJ2-7; no clear D. The source is a man between 40 and 49 years old with nasopharyngeal carcinoma. The material was CD8+ T cells from blood, obtained at roughly day 250 from a patient whose treatment included autologous EBV-specific T cells and nivolumab. The CDR3 spells CATSDEADSYEQYF. CDR3 nucleotide sequence: TGTGCCACCAGTGATGAGGCAGACTCCTACGAGCAGTACTTC.